The 20 T cell receptor beta chains below were found in one sample sequenced in a study of technical replicates of blood from a handful of donors. Assay used: immunoSEQ multiplex PCR; TCRdb lists only in-frame clones, some missing. The sample holds under 95,000 clones; about 94% are singletons and the top ten take approximately 0.25%. Sequenced: T cells isolated from PBMCs. Receptor source: a human donor in good health.

This clone was detected once. The chain is built from TRBV19 and TRBJ2-1, with TRBD2 identical over 11 bases. V lost 5 bases, J lost 3 bases, and 6 bases stayed unmatched. The germline gives CDR1 LNHDA, CDR2 SQIVND (reference sequence). This CDR3 region has 16 residues. CDR3 bases: TGTGCCAGTAGTCCAACCGGGACTAGCGGCTACAATGAGCAGTTCTTC. This codes for CASSPTGTSGYNEQFF.

The rearrangement joins TRBV5-1 to TRBJ2-7; D possibly corresponds to TRBD1 (6 bases). Trimming pared 2 bases from V and 3 bases from J, leaving 9 bases between. The CDR3 spans 13 residues. Germline V gene data show CDR1 as SGHRS and CDR2 as YFSETQ. CDR3 residues: CASSFLDSYEQYF. The CDR3 region has the DNA TGCGCCAGCAGCTTCTTGGACAGCTACGAGCAGTACTTC.

The chain uses TRBV7-8 and TRBJ1-5; no definite D call. The ends were cut back, 1 base at V and 4 bases at J, with 5 bases in the middle. This CDR3 is built from 13 residues. Germline values: CDR1 SGHVS, CDR2 FQNEAQ. The CDR3 region has the DNA TGTGCCAGCAGCTTAGTGAGGAATCAGCCCCAGCATTTT. Translation: CASSLVRNQPQHF.

The V and J genes are TRBV5-6 and TRBJ1-1, with 8 bases matching TRBD1. Germline V gives CDR1 SGHDT, CDR2 YYEEEE. V lost 3 bases, J lost 6 bases, and 10 bases stayed unmatched. The length of the CDR3 is 15 residues. The CDR3 loop is CASSWTGMVASEAFF. CDR3 sequence (DNA): TGTGCCAGCAGCTGGACAGGGATGGTGGCATCTGAAGCTTTCTTT.

The count of this clone is one. V usage is TRBV29-1 and J usage is TRBJ2-1, with D possibly being TRBD2 (5 bases). The germline gives CDR1 SQVTM, CDR2 ANQGSEA. The V end was cut by 7 bases, the J end by 9 bases, with 16 bases between. This CDR3 spans 12 amino acids. The CDR3 DNA follows: TGCAGCGCCGCAGAAGTGGGAGTTGAGCAGTTCTTC. This codes for CSAAEVGVEQFF.

The genes are TRBV4-2 and TRBJ2-1, with TRBD1 identical over 9 bases. Trimming took 3 bases from V and 7 from J; bases not matched to a gene: 13. Germline V gene sequence: CDR1 LGHNA, CDR2 YNFKEQ. The CDR3 spans 17 residues. CDR3 amino acids: CASSQTGGGQGGNEQFF. Here the CDR3 DNA reads TGTGCCAGCAGCCAGACTGGAGGGGGACAGGGAGGGAATGAGCAGTTCTTC.

The rearrangement links TRBV14 to TRBJ1-6, with D unclear. The CDR3 totals 13 residues. V lost 1 base to trimming and J lost 8 bases, with 6 bases between them. From germline, CDR1 is SGHDN and CDR2 FVKESK. CDR3 in DNA: TGTGCCAGCAGCCAAGCCCCGGATTCACCCCTCCACTTT. It yields the protein CASSQAPDSPLHF.

CDR3 in DNA: TGTGCCATCGGAGGCCTAGCAGTCTACAATGAGCAGTTCTTC. It specifies CAIGGLAVYNEQFF. The rearrangement uses TRBV10-3 and TRBJ2-1, with a tentative D call TRBD2 (5 bases). The CDR3 contains 14 residues. The germline gives CDR1 ENHRY, CDR2 SYGVKD. The V and J ends lost 8 bases and 3 bases respectively, with 14 bases between them.

The J gene is TRBJ2-1, the V gene TRBV2, with D tentatively TRBD2 (5 bases). V lost 2 bases to trimming and J lost 15 bases, with 14 bases between them. The germline gives CDR1 SNHLY, CDR2 FYNNEI. The CDR3 has 12 amino acids. The CDR3: CASSELALLSFF. As DNA, the CDR3 is TGTGCCAGCAGTGAACTAGCCCTCCTTTCGTTCTTC.

The chain uses TRBV5-1 and TRBJ1-1, with TRBD1 matching over 7 bases. In germline, CDR1 is SGHRS, CDR2 YFSETQ. The CDR3 has 16 amino acids. Losses at the gene ends were 5 bases for V and 3 bases for J; bases not matched to a gene: 13. The CDR3 nucleotides are TGCGCCAGCAGGTCGACAGGGACCTCTTCGGACACTGAAGCTTTCTTT. It yields the protein CASRSTGTSSDTEAFF. Based on the CDR3 plus reference TRBV5-1 and TRBJ1-1, the full variable domain is KAGVTQTPRYLIKTRGQQVTLSCSPISGHRSVSWYQQTPGQGLQFLFEYFSETQRNKGNFPGRFSGRQFSNSRSEMNVSTLELGDSALYLCASRSTGTSSDTEAFFGQGTRLTVV.

The chain links TRBV27 to TRBJ2-1; D remains unclear. Trimming removed 7 bases from V and 11 bases from J, with 15 bases in between. The CDR3 consists of 12 residues. Germline V lookup: CDR1 MNHEY, CDR2 SMNVEV (reference sequence). The CDR3 sequence is CASISPLEKQFF. CDR3 DNA sequence: TGTGCCAGCATCTCCCCTCTAGAAAAGCAGTTCTTC.

The chain recombines TRBV25-1 with TRBJ2-2, with a tentative D call TRBD1 (6 bases). V dropped 2 bases and J dropped 1 base, with 11 bases sitting between them. The CDR3 runs 16 residues. Germline V gene sequence: CDR1 MGHDK, CDR2 SYGVNS. The CDR3 region is CASSEREGVNTGELFF. The DNA for the CDR3 is TGTGCCAGCAGTGAACGTGAGGGGGTGAACACCGGGGAGCTGTTTTTT.

The chain is built from TRBV18 and TRBJ2-7; tentative D call: TRBD2 (6 bases). V was cut by 4 bases and J by 6 bases, with 19 bases left in between. This CDR3 has 15 amino acids. Germline values: CDR1 KGHSH, CDR2 LQKENI. CDR3: CASSRPSDSLGEQYF. The CDR3 DNA reads TGTGCCAGCTCACGTCCTAGCGATTCCCTAGGCGAGCAGTACTTC.

The V call is TRBV5-5, the J call TRBJ2-7, with a possible D match to TRBD1 (6 bases). This CDR3 spans 14 amino acids. From germline, CDR1 is SGHKS and CDR2 YYEKEE (reference sequence). The V end was cut by 2 bases, the J end by 3 bases, with 12 bases between. The CDR3 spells CASSFSQGFYEQYF. DNA for the CDR3: TGTGCCAGCAGCTTCTCTCAGGGGTTCTACGAGCAGTACTTC.

This chain connects TRBV28 to TRBJ1-1; D ambiguous. The germline CDR1 and CDR2 sequences are MDHEN and SYDVKM. The CDR3 is 13 residues long. V was trimmed by 7 bases and J by 3 bases, leaving 12 bases between them. CDR3 amino acids: CASIPGGHTEAFF. CDR3 sequence (DNA): TGTGCCAGCATCCCGGGAGGGCACACTGAAGCTTTCTTT.

J is TRBJ1-2 and V is TRBV30; 7 bases line up with TRBD1. The germline V gene has CDR1 GTSNPN and CDR2 SVGIG (reference sequence). V was clipped by 4 bases and J by 8 bases; unmatched bases: 10. This CDR3 comprises 13 residues. The chain's CDR3 is CAWTTGTVDGYTF. CDR3 in DNA: TGTGCCTGGACCACCGGGACAGTGGACGGCTACACCTTC.

CDR3 nucleotides: TGTGCCAGCAGCTTATTACGGGGGGGCCAGAGTGAGCAGTTCTTC. It codes for CASSLLRGGQSEQFF. This sequence joins TRBV7-8 and TRBJ2-1, with 8 bases aligning to TRBD2. The CDR3 covers 15 residues. Losses at the gene ends were 2 bases for V and 9 bases for J; bases not matched to a gene: 9. In germline, CDR1 is SGHVS, CDR2 FQNEAQ.

The chain couples TRBV2 to TRBJ1-5; TRBD1 aligns across 8 bases. CDR1 SNHLY and CDR2 FYNNEI come from the germline V gene. Trimming took 5 bases from V and 0 from J; bases not matched to a gene: 9. CDR3 size: 17 residues. The CDR3 region is CASSQGTGSYSNQPQHF. The CDR3 nucleotides read TGTGCCAGCAGTCAAGGGACAGGCAGCTATAGCAATCAGCCCCAGCATTTT.

Notes on this clone: One junction end does not reproduce the germline sequence, and a read error may be involved. The chain links TRBV28 to TRBJ2-5; TRBD1 agrees at 8 bases. The CDR3 has 14 residues. Germline V lookup: CDR1 MDHEN, CDR2 SYDVKM. The CDR3 spells CASSLTGDHETQYF. The DNA of the CDR3 is TGTGCCAGCAGCCTGACAGGGGACCACGAGACCCAGTACTTC.

This chain uses TRBV7-9 with TRBJ1-4; D unclear. Germline V gene lookup returns CDR1 SEHNR and CDR2 FQNEAQ (reference sequence). The CDR3 loop spans 15 amino acids. V was cut by 5 bases and J by 0 bases, with 10 bases left in between. CDR3 protein: CASSTPGATNEKLFF. The DNA for the CDR3 is TGTGCCAGCAGCACCCCGGGAGCAACTAATGAAAAACTGTTTTTT.